This T cell receptor beta chain was recorded in a study of CD8 T cells in ankylosing spondylitis. Using its own MiXCR run on the 5' RACE reads, TCRdb lists one record per CDR3 protein. Of 230,000 or so distinct CDR3 sequences listed, 18% are singletons. Trimming left V 0 bases short and J 6 bases short, with 12 bases between. The CDR3 loop spans 14 amino acids. Germline CDR1 MGHRA, CDR2 YSYEKL. This clonotype was picked up a small number of times. Its antigen remains unidentified. Study-wide findings and caveats: A motif in TCR beta, a set of 8 or 9 highly homologous variants, appeared characteristic of ankylosing spondylitis blood. Clones linked with disease were CD8+ and fairly uncommon in the peripheral blood.

This rearrangement joins TRBV4-1 to TRBJ2-7; D not certain. The TCR was taken from a male donor with ankylosing spondylitis or in good health (not recorded which). The specimen sequenced was blood, either unsorted or a sorted T cell fraction (not recorded which). The CDR3 coding sequence is TGCGCCAGCAGCCAAGATGGGTGGGATCGCGAGCAGTACTTC. Amino acid sequence: CASSQDGWDREQYF.